A selection of T cell receptor beta chains follows, all from one sample in a study of blood T cell repertoires in COVID-19. Some clones are missing from TCRdb's copy, which holds only in-frame ones; the method was immunoSEQ multiplex PCR. Counted here are around 250,000 clones, about 82% occurring once; the ten biggest clones make up 9% to 15%. Sequenced material: peripheral blood. All receptors derive from a man older than 75 with acute or convalescent COVID-19. The CDR3 runs from the conserved cysteine through the conserved F or W. The D gene is left open where the match is weak. Some rows mark clone size as missing; the rest say once, few, many or name a class of expanded clone.

>-|TRBV10-3|-|TRBJ1-1
TGTGCCATCAGTGGGTGGGGGGACACTGAAGCTTTCTTT
CAISGWGDTEAFF
>-|TRBV6-1|-|TRBJ2-5
TGTGCCAGCAGTGAAAGACGCCTTAGGGGCGGAGAGACCCAGTACTTC
CASSERRLRGGETQYF
>-|TRBV28|-|TRBJ2-3
TGTGCCAGCAGTTTAGTTTCTGCGACTAGGCCGCAGTATTTT
CASSLVSATRPQYF
>TRBD1|TRBV7-2|-|TRBJ2-1
TGTGCCAGCAGCTTCACTTGGACAGGGGGCAAGGTGAATGAGCAGTTCTTC
CASSFTWTGGKVNEQFF
>-|TRBV6-1|few|TRBJ1-3
TGTGCCAGCAGTGAAGCGGGGCCTAGCTCTGGAAACACCATATATTTT
CASSEAGPSSGNTIYF
>-|TRBV9|-|TRBJ2-1
TGTGCCAGCAGCGCCGAGGGGCGGGGAAGATACAATGAGCAGTTCTTC
CASSAEGRGRYNEQFF
>-|TRBV28|-|TRBJ1-2
TGTGCCAGCAGCCTATTGGCGGATGGCTACACCTTC
CASSLLADGYTF
>TRBD1|TRBV6-5|-|TRBJ2-7
TGTGCCAGCAGTTGGGACAGGGGGAGTAGGTACGAGCAGTACTTC
CASSWDRGSRYEQYF
>TRBD1|TRBV29-1|-|TRBJ1-2
TGCAGCGCCCGGCAGGGGGCCTATGGCTACACCTTC
CSARQGAYGYTF
>-|TRBV7-2|-|TRBJ2-3
TGTGCCAGCAGCTTAGCGGTCGCAGGGCTCACAGATACGCAGTATTTT
CASSLAVAGLTDTQYF
>TRBD1|TRBV5-5|few|TRBJ1-6
TGTGCCAGCAGCTCGATGACAGGGGGCGATAATTCACCCCTCCACTTT
CASSSMTGGDNSPLHF
>TRBD1|TRBV19|-|TRBJ2-6
TGTGCCAGTAGCCGAATGCAGACAGGGTCGTCTTCTGGGGCCAACGTCCTGACTTTC
CASSRMQTGSSSGANVLTF
>TRBD1|TRBV5-1|-|TRBJ1-2
TGCGCCAGCAGCTTTTGGACAGGAGGTAACTATGGCTACACCTTC
CASSFWTGGNYGYTF
>-|TRBV5-1|-|TRBJ1-2
TGCGCCAGCAGCTTGGGCAGGGATAACTATGGCTACACCTTC
CASSLGRDNYGYTF
>TRBD1|TRBV6-2/TRBV6-3|-|TRBJ2-3
TGTGCCAGCAGTCGACAGGGGAGTAGGACAGATACGCAGTATTTT
CASSRQGSRTDTQYF
>-|TRBV15|once|TRBJ1-6
TGTGCCACCAGCAGAGGGGGGCAGGCCGTCGGGGATTCACCCCTCCACTTT
CATSRGGQAVGDSPLHF
>-|TRBV6-5|-|TRBJ1-4
TGTGCCAGCAGTTACTCTTGGGGGGTTAATGAAAAACTGTTTTTT
CASSYSWGVNEKLFF
>-|TRBV11-3|-|TRBJ1-2
TGTGCCAGCAGCTTAGCACAGGGCTATGGCTACACCTTC
CASSLAQGYGYTF
>-|TRBV2|-|TRBJ1-5
TGTGCCAGCACCTTGACCCAGGGCAATCAGCCCCAGCATTTT
CASTLTQGNQPQHF
>-|TRBV11-2|-|TRBJ2-4
TGTGCCAGCACCTCCCTAAACATTCAGTACTTC
CASTSLNIQYF
>-|TRBV5-1|-|TRBJ1-1
TGCGCCAGCGCCTACGGGGGCAGCGGGATGAACACTGAAGCTTTCTTT
CASAYGGSGMNTEAFF
>-|TRBV5-1|-|TRBJ2-3
TGCGCCAGCAGCTTGGGGGGGCAGGTAGATACGCAGTATTTT
CASSLGGQVDTQYF
>-|TRBV14|once|TRBJ1-2
TGTGCCAGCAGCCCTGGGACGGGAGCTAACTATGGCTACACCTTC
CASSPGTGANYGYTF
>-|TRBV5-1|-|TRBJ2-7
TGCGCCAGCAGCCTTACTTTTTCCTACGAGCAGTACTTC
CASSLTFSYEQYF
>-|TRBV3-1/TRBV3-2|few|TRBJ1-1
TGTGCCAGCAGCCTACGACAGTCGTCGACTGAAGCTTTCTTT
CASSLRQSSTEAFF
>-|TRBV19|-|TRBJ1-5
TGTGCCAGTAGTATATCTGGGGGGGATAGCAATCAGCCCCAGCATTTT
CASSISGGDSNQPQHF
>-|TRBV7-2|once|TRBJ2-4
TGTGCCAGCAGCTTAGCTGCTAAGACCAAAAACATTCAGTACTTC
CASSLAAKTKNIQYF
>-|TRBV27|-|TRBJ2-7
TGTGCCAGCAGTTTCCTTGACAGCGTCTACGAGCAGTACTTC
CASSFLDSVYEQYF
>TRBD1|TRBV5-1|-|TRBJ1-2
TGCGCCAGCAGCTACTACGACAGGGTGGGTGGCTACACCTTC
CASSYYDRVGGYTF
>-|TRBV7-2|-|TRBJ1-4
TGTGCCAGCAGCCCCGACAGCCGTAATGAAAAACTGTTTTTT
CASSPDSRNEKLFF
>-|TRBV27|-|TRBJ1-5
TGTGCCAGCAGTTTAGCGGCAGCCAACAATCAGCCCCAGCATTTT
CASSLAAANNQPQHF
>-|TRBV12-3/TRBV12-4|-|TRBJ1-1
TGTGCCAGCAGTTTTTATCGCACTGAAGCTTTCTTT
CASSFYRTEAFF
>-|TRBV7-6|once|TRBJ1-3
TGTGCCAGCAGCTTAGAGGGGGGGACCTACTCTGGAAACACCATATATTTT
CASSLEGGTYSGNTIYF
>TRBD1|TRBV3-1/TRBV3-2|-|TRBJ2-7
TGTGCCAGCAGCCAAGGGGACAGGGGGCACTACGAGCAGTACTTC
CASSQGDRGHYEQYF
>TRBD1|TRBV6-6|-|TRBJ1-6
TGTGCCACTTCGACAGGGTTGTGGTCACCCCTCCACTTT
CATSTGLWSPLHF
>-|TRBV4-3|-|TRBJ1-4
TGCGCCAGCAGCCAAGTAGGGGCGGATGAAAAACTGTTTTTT
CASSQVGADEKLFF
>-|TRBV28|-|TRBJ1-2
TGTGCCAGCAGGCGTACTACCGGGACACACTATGGCTACACCTTC
CASRRTTGTHYGYTF
>TRBD1|TRBV7-9|-|TRBJ2-2
TGTGCCAGCACCCGCCGGGACAGGGGCCCCAGACCCTTCACCGGGGAGCTGTTTTTT
CASTRRDRGPRPFTGELFF
>TRBD2|TRBV7-3|-|TRBJ2-1
TGTGCCAGCAGCTTAATGGCTAGCGGGAACAATGAGCAGTTCTTC
CASSLMASGNNEQFF
>-|TRBV9|once|TRBJ1-2
TGTGCCAGCAGCCCCTCCCCTACAGTCTATGGCTACACCTTC
CASSPSPTVYGYTF
>TRBD1|TRBV19|-|TRBJ1-5
TGTGCCAGTAGAATCTCTGACAGGGGCCAGAATCAGCCCCAGCATTTT
CASRISDRGQNQPQHF
>TRBD1|TRBV10-2|-|TRBJ1-6
TGCGCCAGCTGCAGGGGGCCGGAAAATTCACCCCTCCACTTT
CASCRGPENSPLHF
>-|TRBV7-2|-|TRBJ1-4
TGTGCCAGCAGCTCAGAGGGAAGTCCAACTAATGAAAAACTGTTTTTT
CASSSEGSPTNEKLFF
>-|TRBV28|-|TRBJ1-5
TGTGCCAGCAGTTCAGGGTTATTAGGCAATCAGCCCCAGCATTTT
CASSSGLLGNQPQHF
>TRBD1|TRBV18|-|TRBJ1-1
TGTGCCAGCTCACTCCGGACAGGAGAAGCTTTCTTT
CASSLRTGEAFF
>-|TRBV11-1|once|TRBJ2-5
TGTGCCAGCAGCCCAGCCGGGACTCCACTGGGAGAGACCCAGTACTTC
CASSPAGTPLGETQYF
>-|TRBV28|-|TRBJ1-1
TGTGCCAGCAGTAAAGGGGACTTCACTGAAGCTTTCTTT
CASSKGDFTEAFF
>-|TRBV4-2|-|TRBJ2-7
TGTGCCAGCAGCCAAGGAGCGGGACAGGCGTACGAGCAGTACTTC
CASSQGAGQAYEQYF
>-|TRBV18|once|TRBJ2-4
TGTGCCAGCTCCCCCATAACAGTCCTAGCCAAAAACATTCAGTACTTC
CASSPITVLAKNIQYF
>-|TRBV27|once|TRBJ1-5
TGTGCCAGCAGTTTACAGGGCGACAATCAGCCCCAGCATTTT
CASSLQGDNQPQHF
>TRBD2|TRBV7-3|-|TRBJ2-3
TGTGCCAGCACCCGAGGGGCGGGAGCTTCAGATACGCAGTATTTT
CASTRGAGASDTQYF
>-|TRBV24-1|-|TRBJ1-3
TGTGCCACCACGGACAGCGTGGGAAACACCATATATTTT
CATTDSVGNTIYF
>-|TRBV6-2/TRBV6-3|-|TRBJ1-5
TGTGCCAGCAGTGAGGGGGGGTATCGGACCCAGCATTTT
CASSEGGYRTQHF
>TRBD1|TRBV19|-|TRBJ2-1
TGTGCCAGTAGTCCCGGGACAGGCCTCTACAATGAGCAGTTCTTC
CASSPGTGLYNEQFF
>-|TRBV18|few|TRBJ1-1
TGTGCCAGCTCACCGCAGGACAGTTCCAACACTGAAGCTTTCTTT
CASSPQDSSNTEAFF